Listed below are T cell receptor beta chains from one sample, sequenced in a study of blood T cell repertoires in COVID-19. Method: immunoSEQ multiplex PCR; TCRdb's copy keeps in-frame clones and lacks some. The sample lists about 670,000 clones; about 87% were seen once. Sample: peripheral blood. The receptors derive from a woman aged 18-30 years with acute or convalescent COVID-19. CDR3s include the opening cysteine and the closing phenylalanine or tryptophan. D genes are given only for firm matches. The size entry is marked missing in some rows and otherwise reads once, few, many or a size class.

V	length	D	size	J	DNA	CDR3
TRBV4-3	19	TRBD2	-	TRBJ2-7	TGCGCCAGCAGCCAAGACGGCGAGCGGGGGGCCCCACTCGTCTACGAGCAGTACTTC	CASSQDGERGAPLVYEQYF
TRBV5-1	15	-	-	TRBJ1-3	TGCGCCAGCAGCTTGAACACAGGTCAAGGAAACACCATATATTTT	CASSLNTGQGNTIYF
TRBV11-2	15	-	few	TRBJ1-5	TGTGCCAGCAGCTTATCAGGGGCCGGCAATCAGCCCCAGCATTTT	CASSLSGAGNQPQHF
TRBV30	13	-	once	TRBJ1-2	TGTGCCTGGAGTCCCCGGACAAGCTATGGCTACACCTTC	CAWSPRTSYGYTF
TRBV9	15	TRBD1	once	TRBJ2-3	TGTGCCAGCAGCGCTCCGGGACAGGGGGCAGATACGCAGTATTTT	CASSAPGQGADTQYF
TRBV19	13	TRBD2	few	TRBJ2-7	TGTGCCAGTAGTGCACGGACTAGCGGGGGGACGTTGTTC	CASSARTSGGTLF
TRBV4-1	16	TRBD1	-	TRBJ1-2	TGCGCCAGCAGCCAAGATCCCGGGACAGAAGGGTATGGCTACACCTTC	CASSQDPGTEGYGYTF
TRBV4-3	20	TRBD1	-	TRBJ2-3	TGCGCCAGCAGCCAAGACCGAGGTTCGTGGACAGGGTTTTTTGCAGATACGCAGTATTTT	CASSQDRGSWTGFFADTQYF
TRBV4-3	13	TRBD1	-	TRBJ2-3	TGCGCCAGCAGCCAAGATGAGACAGGGACGCAGTATTTT	CASSQDETGTQYF
TRBV19	13	-	-	TRBJ1-1	TGTGCCAGTAGTAGGGTCGGAGACACTGAAGCTTTCTTT	CASSRVGDTEAFF
TRBV5-8	15	-	-	TRBJ2-3	TGTGCCAGCAGCTTTGAGAGTCTTAACACAGATACGCAGTATTTT	CASSFESLNTDTQYF
TRBV7-9	13	-	-	TRBJ2-7	TGTGCCAGCAGCCCTCGACAGTCCTACGAGCAGTACTTC	CASSPRQSYEQYF
TRBV6-5	12	TRBD2	-	TRBJ2-3	TGCGCGGGGGGGGGTTCCACAGATACGCAGTATTTT	CAGGGSTDTQYF
TRBV5-6	16	TRBD1	-	TRBJ2-1	TGTGCCAGCACCCTACGGAGGACAGGTTTTTCGAATGAGGAGTTCTTC	CASTLRRTGFSNEEFF
TRBV29-1	13	-	-	TRBJ1-1	TGCAGCGTTGAAGAGGTTCGAGGGACTGAAGCTTTCTTT	CSVEEVRGTEAFF
TRBV5-1	14	-	-	TRBJ1-2	TGCGCCAGCAGCTTGCTCGGCCCCGGGGAGGGCTACACCTTC	CASSLLGPGEGYTF
TRBV11-2	11	-	-	TRBJ2-3	TGTGCCAGCAGCTCTACAGATACGCAGTATTTT	CASSSTDTQYF
TRBV6-1	14	-	-	TRBJ1-3	TGTGCCAGCAGTGAGACAGTCTCTGGAAACACCATATATTTT	CASSETVSGNTIYF
TRBV5-1	14	-	-	TRBJ1-1	TGCGCCAGCAGCTTAATTGCGGGGAACACTGAAGCTTTCTTT	CASSLIAGNTEAFF
TRBV20-1	11	-	-	TRBJ2-7	TGCAGTGCTATTCAAGACAGCCAGCAGTACTTC	CSAIQDSQQYF
TRBV10-3	13	TRBD1	-	TRBJ2-1	TGTGCCATCAGTGTTCAGGGGGATAAGGAGCAGTTCTTC	CAISVQGDKEQFF
TRBV10-3	13	-	-	TRBJ2-7	TGTGCCATCAGCCGACAGAGTGCCTACGAGCAGTACTTC	CAISRQSAYEQYF
TRBV20-1	13	-	-	TRBJ2-1	TGCAGTGCTAGTTCCAGGCCTCTCAATGAGCAGTTCTTC	CSASSRPLNEQFF
TRBV3-1/TRBV3-2	15	TRBD1	-	TRBJ1-2	TGTGCCAGCAGCCATTGGGACAGGGCTAACTATGGCTACACCTTC	CASSHWDRANYGYTF
TRBV7-2	13	-	few	TRBJ1-3	TGTGCCAGCAGCTTAGTGGAGGGAAACACCATATATTTT	CASSLVEGNTIYF